This T cell receptor beta chain is from a study of radiation and T cells in renal cell carcinoma (dated by TCRdb to between 2020 and 2021). Background on the whole study: The samples were drawn from a clinical trial, where primary renal cell carcinomas were treated with 15 Gy of stereotactic body radiation therapy and then removed by nephrectomy 4 weeks afterward. In total, roughly 52 samples, comprising some 25 tumors and around 27 peripheral blood samples, were subjected to TCR beta sequencing. Across all 53 samples, around 4,000,000 unique CDR3 nucleotide sequences encoding 2 million to 3 million unique CDR3 amino acid sequences were identified. The study at large found these results: Effects of radiation dose or scheduling on the TCR repertoire could not be addressed with the single-armed trial design. Tracking of blood repertoire dynamics stopped at roughly 4 weeks after treatment, with no follow-up past that point. Because pretreatment tumor biopsies were not available, the baseline intratumoral presence of clonotypes could not be determined. In blood, the top tumor clonotypes increased from baseline to 2 weeks after radiation and then shrank by 4 weeks, which suggests a temporary expansion of tumor-resident clones.

TCR beta libraries were generated from genomic DNA with the immunoSEQ kit, following the manufacturer's recommendations. To prepare libraries, a first multiplex PCR with proprietary primers was run, followed by a second PCR that added unique barcodes, and a bead cleanup was done after each round. Each sample batch included a kit-provided positive control reaction and a negative control reaction. The final libraries underwent checking on an Agilent 4200 TapeStation D1000 ScreenTape, volumetric pooling, and quantification by qPCR. Sequencing ran on an Illumina NextSeq500 with a MidOutput 150-cycle cartridge, using 156 Read1 and 15 Index1 cycles with kit custom primers. The pooled library was loaded at about 0.93 pM with about 20% PhiX control spiked in. Processing in the source paper ran as follows. Vendor-processed data were analyzed in R, and a clonotype was defined as all T cells sharing the same CDR3 nucleotide sequence. For clone abundance analyses, frequencies were normalized to the 10,000 most abundant clones in each sample. Public T cell clones, which averaged fewer than five per sample, were removed prior to analysis. Tumor-enriched clonotypes and baseline blood-enriched clonotypes were defined as those with an abundance difference of at least 32-fold between compartments. A beta-binomial differential abundance model was applied to find clonotypes that expanded or contracted between blood time points. The Baroni-Urbani and Buser coefficient was used to measure tumor-blood repertoire similarity, and groups were compared with two-tailed Wilcoxon tests in R. Imported from immuneACCESS, the table was reduced by TCRdb to in-frame sequences with V and J called. These copies leave out some clones; in studies compared against another copy, an unresolved V gene accounts for under half, and the cause of the remainder is not known. V, J and clone size reflect that table, while D and trimming were determined from the DNA. This sample gives about 120,000 clones in total; around 81% of them show up just once. The ten most abundant clones make up 5% to 6.5% of the sample.

Regarding this clone: The clone's antigen remains unknown. No base qualities exist here, and no much larger clone lies one base off it.

Interpreted using the paper, the time point label stands for: blood 2 weeks post-SBRT. Reading the label with the study, this specimen's treatment or condition is: 15 Gy SBRT to primary tumor, nephrectomy 4 weeks later. To follow tumor-enriched clonotypes, peripheral blood was collected serially from radiation-treated patients at baseline and again at 2 weeks and 4 weeks after SBRT. All patients had renal cell carcinoma with clear cell pathology. The QIAamp DNA Blood Mini Kit (Qiagen) was used to prepare genomic DNA for TCR sequencing. The analyses included just those samples that passed every quality control check. Unmatched junction bases come to 8, with V trimmed by 3 bases and J by 6 bases. The CDR3 contains 16 residues, cysteine and phenylalanine counted. The only DNA kept is the CDR3, 48 bases in frame from the first base. Looking up the germline V gene yields CDR1 SGHRS and CDR2 YFSETQ.

The chain joins TRBV5-1 to TRBJ2-3; TRBD2 fits 12 bases in the junction. Sequenced here: blood, sampled from a patient whose treatment included radiotherapy and nephrectomy. This receptor was obtained from a man in his forties or fifties with renal cell carcinoma. The DNA reads TGCGCCAGCAGCTCGAGACTAGCGGGAGAATCGGATACGCAGTATTTT. Its protein is CASSSRLAGESDTQYF. The CDR3 plus the reference TRBV5-1 and TRBJ2-3 genes for the other parts give the full variable domain: KAGVTQTPRYLIKTRGQQVTLSCSPISGHRSVSWYQQTPGQGLQFLFEYFSETQRNKGNFPGRFSGRQFSNSRSEMNVSTLELGDSALYLCASSSRLAGESDTQYFGPGTRLTVL.